This entry features one T cell receptor (beta chain) sequence. Its antigen is not known. This entry is derived from a study of post-analysis software for immune sequencing data. This CDR3 region has 16 residues. The junction had 5 bases not matched to a gene; V was cut back by 2 bases and J by 4 bases. Germline-derived CDR1 and CDR2 are SGHRS and YFSETQ. Study-level results: About 5 TRBV segments were more frequent in patients than controls; TRBV5-6, TRBV5-1 and TRBV20-1 belonged to this group.

cDNA libraries of TCR beta carried unique molecular identifiers. TCRdb passed the PCR reads through MiXCR, listing each CDR3 protein once. The repertoire consists of roughly 400,000 distinct CDR3 sequences, with 30% to 40% occurring once and the leading ten covering about 7.6%. The chain joins TRBV5-1 to TRBJ2-3; TRBD2 aligns across 12 bases. The clonotype was recovered from a girl aged 2 to 9 with multiple sclerosis. The sample taken for sequencing was blood. The CDR3 region is CASSFLTSGSADTQYF. The CDR3 DNA sequence: TGCGCCAGCAGCTTTTTGACTAGCGGGAGCGCAGATACGCAGTATTTT. Full variable domain (remainder filled in from reference TRBV5-1 and TRBJ2-3): KAGVTQTPRYLIKTRGQQVTLSCSPISGHRSVSWYQQTPGQGLQFLFEYFSETQRNKGNFPGRFSGRQFSNSRSEMNVSTLELGDSALYLCASSFLTSGSADTQYFGPGTRLTVL.